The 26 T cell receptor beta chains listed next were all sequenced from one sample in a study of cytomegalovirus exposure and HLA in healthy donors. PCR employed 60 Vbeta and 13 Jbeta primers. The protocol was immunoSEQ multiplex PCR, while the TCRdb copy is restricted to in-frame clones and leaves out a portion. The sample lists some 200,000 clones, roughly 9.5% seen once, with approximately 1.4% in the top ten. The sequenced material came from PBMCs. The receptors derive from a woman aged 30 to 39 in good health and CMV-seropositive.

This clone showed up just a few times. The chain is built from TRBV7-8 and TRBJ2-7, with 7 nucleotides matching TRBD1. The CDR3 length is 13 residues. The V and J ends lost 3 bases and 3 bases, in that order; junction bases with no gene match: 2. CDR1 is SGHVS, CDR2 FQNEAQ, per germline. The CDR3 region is CASSFRQGYEQYF. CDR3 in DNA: TGTGCCAGCAGCTTCAGACAGGGCTACGAGCAGTACTTC.

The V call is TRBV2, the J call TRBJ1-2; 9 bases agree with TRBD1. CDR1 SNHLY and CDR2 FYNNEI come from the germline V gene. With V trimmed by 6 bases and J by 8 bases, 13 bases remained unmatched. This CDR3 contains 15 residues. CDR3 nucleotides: TGTGCCAGCAGCGACAGGGGGGCGCTGGGAAAGGGCTACACCTTC. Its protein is CASSDRGALGKGYTF.

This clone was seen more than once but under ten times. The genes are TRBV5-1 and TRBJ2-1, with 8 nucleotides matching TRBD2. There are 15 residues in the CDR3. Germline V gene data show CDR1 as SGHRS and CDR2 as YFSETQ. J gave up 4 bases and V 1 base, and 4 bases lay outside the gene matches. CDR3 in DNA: TGCGCCAGCAGCTTGAGGCCTAGCGGGTACAATGAGCAGTTCTTC. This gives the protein CASSLRPSGYNEQFF.

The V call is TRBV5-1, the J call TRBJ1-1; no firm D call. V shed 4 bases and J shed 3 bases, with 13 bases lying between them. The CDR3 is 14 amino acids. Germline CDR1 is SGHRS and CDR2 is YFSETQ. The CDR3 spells CASSGVPGDTEAFF. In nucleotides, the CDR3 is TGCGCCAGCAGCGGGGTGCCCGGGGACACTGAAGCTTTCTTT.

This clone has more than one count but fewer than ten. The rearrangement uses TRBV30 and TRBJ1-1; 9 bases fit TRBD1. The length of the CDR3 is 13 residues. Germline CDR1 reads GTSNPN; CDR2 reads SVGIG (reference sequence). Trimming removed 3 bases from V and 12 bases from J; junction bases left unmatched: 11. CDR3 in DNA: TGTGCCTGGAGCGGAACCTTAACAGGGGGCTCTTTCTTT. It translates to CAWSGTLTGGSFF.

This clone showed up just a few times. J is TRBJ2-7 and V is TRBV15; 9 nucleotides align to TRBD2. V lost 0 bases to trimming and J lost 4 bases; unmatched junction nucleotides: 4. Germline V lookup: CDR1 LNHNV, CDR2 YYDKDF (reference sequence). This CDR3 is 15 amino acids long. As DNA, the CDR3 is TGTGCCACCAGCAGAGATGGCGGGGGGGTTTACGAGCAGTACTTC. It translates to CATSRDGGGVYEQYF.

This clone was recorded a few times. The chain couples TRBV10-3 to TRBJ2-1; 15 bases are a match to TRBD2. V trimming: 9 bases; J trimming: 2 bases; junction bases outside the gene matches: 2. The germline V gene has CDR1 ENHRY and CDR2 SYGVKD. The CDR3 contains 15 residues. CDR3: CAIRTSGGAYNEQFF. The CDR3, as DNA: TGTGCCATACGGACTAGCGGGGGGGCCTACAATGAGCAGTTCTTC.

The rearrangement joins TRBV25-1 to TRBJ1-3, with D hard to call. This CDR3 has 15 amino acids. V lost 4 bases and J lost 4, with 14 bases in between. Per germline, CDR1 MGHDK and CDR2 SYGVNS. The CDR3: CASSVNTGGGNTIYF. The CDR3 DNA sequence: TGTGCCAGCAGTGTTAACACCGGCGGGGGAAACACCATATATTTT.

The CDR3 sequence is CASSVPGAEYGYTF. CDR3 DNA: TGCGCCAGCAGTGTACCAGGGGCGGAATATGGCTACACCTTC. The chain carries TRBV10-2 and TRBJ1-2, with D maybe TRBD1 (6 bases). CDR1 and CDR2 from the germline V gene are WSHSY and SAAADI. Trimming took off 4 bases at V and 5 bases at J, with 14 bases between the two ends. The CDR3 consists of 14 residues.

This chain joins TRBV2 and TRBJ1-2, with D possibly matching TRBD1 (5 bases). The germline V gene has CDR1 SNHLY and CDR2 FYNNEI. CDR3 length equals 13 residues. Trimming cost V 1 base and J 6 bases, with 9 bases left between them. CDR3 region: CASSEGEGDGYTF. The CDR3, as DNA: TGTGCCAGCAGTGAAGGGGAAGGGGATGGCTACACCTTC.

CDR3 coding DNA: TGCGCCAGCAGCTCCGGACAGCCGGGGGGCTATGGCTACACCTTC. This codes for CASSSGQPGGYGYTF. This chain joins TRBV5-1 and TRBJ1-2; TRBD1 might be the D (6 bases). The CDR3 contains 15 residues. The germline V gene encodes CDR1 SGHRS and CDR2 YFSETQ. V lost 3 bases and J lost 4, with 16 bases in between.

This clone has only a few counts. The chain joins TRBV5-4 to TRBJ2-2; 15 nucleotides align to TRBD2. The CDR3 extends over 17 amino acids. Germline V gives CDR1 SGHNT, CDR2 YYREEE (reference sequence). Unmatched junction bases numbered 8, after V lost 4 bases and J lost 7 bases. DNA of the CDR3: TGTGCCAGCAGCCGAGGACTAGCGGGAGGGCCGGGCGGGGAGCTGTTTTTT. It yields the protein CASSRGLAGGPGGELFF.

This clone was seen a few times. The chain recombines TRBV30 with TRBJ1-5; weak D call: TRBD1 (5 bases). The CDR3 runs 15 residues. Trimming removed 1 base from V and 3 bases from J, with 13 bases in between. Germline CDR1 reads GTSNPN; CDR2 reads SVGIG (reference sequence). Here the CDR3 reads CAWSGPDRANQPQHF. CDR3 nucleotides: TGTGCCTGGAGTGGGCCAGACAGAGCCAATCAGCCCCAGCATTTT. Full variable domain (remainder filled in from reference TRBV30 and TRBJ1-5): SQTIHQWPATLVQPVGSPLSLECTVEGTSNPNLYWYRQAAGRGLQLLFYSVGIGQISSEVPQNLSASRPQDRQFILSSKKLLLSDSGFYLCAWSGPDRANQPQHFGDGTRLSIL.

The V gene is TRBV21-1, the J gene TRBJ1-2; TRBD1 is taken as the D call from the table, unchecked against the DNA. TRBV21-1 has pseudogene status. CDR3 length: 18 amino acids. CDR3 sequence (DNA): TGTGCCAGCAGCAAAAGGCGGGACAGGGGGCGGTCGAGCTATGGCTACACCTTC. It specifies CASSKRRDRGRSSYGYTF.

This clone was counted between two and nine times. The DNA of the CDR3 is TGTGCCAGCCCTCCCGCGGAGAAGCGCCAAGAGACCCAGTACTTC. Residues: CASPPAEKRQETQYF. The V call is TRBV7-9, the J call TRBJ2-5; unclear D gene. The CDR3 totals 15 residues. The ends were cut back, 8 bases at V and 1 base at J, with 17 bases in the middle. Per germline, CDR1 SEHNR and CDR2 FQNEAQ (reference sequence).

CDR3 nucleotide sequence: TGTGCCAGCCGGGAGGGGCAGGGATTAGGAGATACGCAGTATTTT. Translation: CASREGQGLGDTQYF. This rearrangement joins TRBV5-4 to TRBJ2-3, with 8 bases aligning to TRBD2. V was pared by 7 bases and J by 5 bases, with 12 bases of the junction left unmatched. The CDR3 spans 15 residues. CDR1 is SGHNT, CDR2 YYREEE, per germline (reference sequence).

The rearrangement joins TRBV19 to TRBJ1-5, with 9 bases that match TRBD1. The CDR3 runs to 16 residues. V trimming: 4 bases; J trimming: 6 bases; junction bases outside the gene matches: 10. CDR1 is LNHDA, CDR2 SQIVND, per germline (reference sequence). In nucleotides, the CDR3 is TGTGCCAGTAGTACCCCGGGGACAGGGCACGGTCAGCCCCAGCATTTT. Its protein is CASSTPGTGHGQPQHF.

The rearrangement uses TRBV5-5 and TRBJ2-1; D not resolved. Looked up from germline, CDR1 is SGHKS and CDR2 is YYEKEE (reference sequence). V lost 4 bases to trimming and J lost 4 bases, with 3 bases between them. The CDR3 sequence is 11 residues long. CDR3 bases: TGTGCCAGCAGCACTTACAATGAGCAGTTCTTC. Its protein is CASSTYNEQFF.

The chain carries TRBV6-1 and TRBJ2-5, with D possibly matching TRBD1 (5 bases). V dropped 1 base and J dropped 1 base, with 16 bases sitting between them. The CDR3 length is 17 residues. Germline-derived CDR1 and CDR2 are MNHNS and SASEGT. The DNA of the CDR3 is TGTGCCAGCAGTGAAGGCCAGGGTCCCGACCTCCAAGAGACCCAGTACTTC. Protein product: CASSEGQGPDLQETQYF.

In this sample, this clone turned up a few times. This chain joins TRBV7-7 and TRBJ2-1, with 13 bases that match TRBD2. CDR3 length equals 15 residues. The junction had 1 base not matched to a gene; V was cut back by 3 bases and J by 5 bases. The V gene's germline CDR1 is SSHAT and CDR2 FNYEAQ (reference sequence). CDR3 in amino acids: CASSLGLAGHNEQFF. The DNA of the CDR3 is TGTGCCAGCAGCTTGGGACTAGCGGGGCACAATGAGCAGTTCTTC.

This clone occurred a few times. As DNA, the CDR3 is TGCGCCAGCAGCGGGGGAACAGGGGTGAGCACAGATACGCAGTATTTT. Its translation is CASSGGTGVSTDTQYF. The V call is TRBV5-1, the J call TRBJ2-3; the match to TRBD1 covers 7 bases. In germline, CDR1 is SGHRS, CDR2 YFSETQ. The V gene end was trimmed by 4 bases and the J gene end by 0 bases; junction bases not matched to a gene: 8. The CDR3 consists of 16 residues. Using reference TRBV5-1 and TRBJ2-3 for the parts outside the CDR3, the full variable domain is KAGVTQTPRYLIKTRGQQVTLSCSPISGHRSVSWYQQTPGQGLQFLFEYFSETQRNKGNFPGRFSGRQFSNSRSEMNVSTLELGDSALYLCASSGGTGVSTDTQYFGPGTRLTVL.

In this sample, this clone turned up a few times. The chain's CDR3 is CASSQNKVRGNTEAFF. The DNA for the CDR3 is TGTGCCAGCAGCCAAAACAAGGTTCGGGGGAACACTGAAGCTTTCTTT. The chain joins TRBV4-2 to TRBJ1-1; D unclear. With 2 bases removed from V and 1 base from J, the gap between germline ends came to 14 bases. Per germline, CDR1 LGHNA and CDR2 YNFKEQ. CDR3 length: 16 residues.

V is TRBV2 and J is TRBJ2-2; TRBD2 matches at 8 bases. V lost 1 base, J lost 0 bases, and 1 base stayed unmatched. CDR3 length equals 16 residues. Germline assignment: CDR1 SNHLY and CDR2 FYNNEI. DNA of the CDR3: TGTGCCAGCAGTGAAGTCGGGAGGGCGAACACCGGGGAGCTGTTTTTT. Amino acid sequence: CASSEVGRANTGELFF.

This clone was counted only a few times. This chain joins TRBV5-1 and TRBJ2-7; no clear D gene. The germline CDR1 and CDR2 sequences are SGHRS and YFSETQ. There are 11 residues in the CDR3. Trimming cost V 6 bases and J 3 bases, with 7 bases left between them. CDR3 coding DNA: TGCGCCAGCACAGATCACTACGAGCAGTACTTC. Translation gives CASTDHYEQYF.

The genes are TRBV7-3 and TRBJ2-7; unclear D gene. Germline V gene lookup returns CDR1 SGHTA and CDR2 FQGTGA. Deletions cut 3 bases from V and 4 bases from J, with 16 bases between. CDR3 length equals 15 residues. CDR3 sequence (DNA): TGTGCCAGCAGCTTGTTTTCCACTACTTTATACGAGCAGTACTTC. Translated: CASSLFSTTLYEQYF.

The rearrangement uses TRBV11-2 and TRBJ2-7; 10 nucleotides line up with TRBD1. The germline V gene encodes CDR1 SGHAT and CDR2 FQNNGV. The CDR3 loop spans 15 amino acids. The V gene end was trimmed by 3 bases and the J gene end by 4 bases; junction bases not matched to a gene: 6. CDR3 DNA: TGTGCCAGCAGCTTCGCGGGACAGGGGTTGTACGAGCAGTACTTC. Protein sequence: CASSFAGQGLYEQYF.